Listed below are T cell receptor beta chains from one sample, sequenced in a study of T-cell reconstitution after alpha-beta-depleted transplantation in children. TCRdb called the PCR reads again in MiXCR, with one record for every CDR3 protein. The sample has approximately 490,000 distinct CDR3 sequences, about 11% seen once; the top ten hold 2%. The material was PBMCs, obtained before TCRalphabeta/CD19-depleted stem cell transplant. The receptors derive from a child between 2 and 9 years old with inherited bone marrow failure, due to receive a stem cell transplant. The conserved cysteine and the conserved F or W are not part of the CDR3 here. D genes are given only for firm matches.

TRBJ1-5 NA TRBV5-5 ASSSLDSNQPQH
TRBJ2-1 TRBD2 TRBV6-2/TRBV6-3 ASSYWRESEQF
TRBJ1-2 TRBD1 TRBV4-2 ASSYGQGPFGDYGYT
TRBJ2-1 TRBD2 TRBV12-3/TRBV12-4 ASGGGRGEQF
TRBJ1-5 NA TRBV5-6 ASSFQGNQPQH
TRBJ2-3 TRBD2 TRBV6-1 ATGLAGANTQY
TRBJ2-5 NA TRBV20-1 SASRAEETQY
TRBJ2-7 TRBD1 TRBV10-3 ATKTGGYYEQY
TRBJ2-3 NA TRBV12-3/TRBV12-4 ASSPVPTDTQY
TRBJ1-1 NA TRBV3-1 ASSRNWGQVLVTEAF
TRBJ2-2 TRBD1 TRBV6-1 ASRPTGATGELF
TRBJ2-7 NA TRBV15 ATRTGLGGYEQY
TRBJ2-4 NA TRBV19 ASSLQGGSAKNIQY
TRBJ2-3 TRBD2 TRBV7-8 ASSLVLGGSWRATDTQY
TRBJ1-1 NA TRBV4-2 ASSHRGVNTEAF
TRBJ1-1 NA TRBV6-2/TRBV6-3 ASSFGGATEAF
TRBJ2-2 NA TRBV7-6 ASRPVVSAGELF
TRBJ2-1 NA TRBV10-3 AISESSRDGYYNEQF
TRBJ2-5 NA TRBV28 ASSPRDIETQY
TRBJ2-5 TRBD2 TRBV28 ASSFTSGRGQETQY
TRBJ2-7 TRBD2 TRBV20-1 SAYTSVRNEQY
TRBJ2-3 NA TRBV9 ASSALTVDTQY
TRBJ2-2 TRBD2 TRBV20-1 SARQPSGRGRDTGELF
TRBJ2-1 TRBD2 TRBV4-3 ASSQESGLAGDNEQF
TRBJ1-5 NA TRBV5-6 ASSPQGSNQPQH
TRBJ1-6 NA TRBV18 ASSPGSSYNSPLH
TRBJ2-1 NA TRBV5-5 ASSWTDGDYNEQF
TRBJ2-7 NA TRBV10-3 AISPPDSPYEQY
TRBJ2-3 NA TRBV7-2 ASTHPPYKTSTDTQY
TRBJ2-3 NA TRBV27 ASSPLRRASTDTQY
TRBJ2-3 TRBD2 TRBV2 ASSLPGLAGAATQY
TRBJ2-1 NA TRBV7-9 ASGFWGYNEQF
TRBJ2-3 TRBD1 TRBV24-1 ATSHYMGRGPDTQY
TRBJ2-1 NA TRBV29-1 SVTKGGNEQF
TRBJ2-3 TRBD2 TRBV7-8 ASSLRGLAGGPSTDTQY
TRBJ2-7 NA TRBV5-5 ASSLEDPNINYEQY
TRBJ2-7 TRBD2 TRBV6-1 ASRRSAGDSYEQY
TRBJ2-5 NA TRBV29-1 SVLGVSDQETQY
TRBJ2-1 NA TRBV5-6 ASSLSTEQF
TRBJ2-1 TRBD2 TRBV10-3 AISEGLAGGHYNEQF
TRBJ2-5 NA TRBV10-1 APPAGTQY
TRBJ1-6 TRBD1 TRBV30 AWHRGNSPLH
TRBJ1-3 NA TRBV18 ASSPALPGTGTTIY
TRBJ2-3 TRBD1 TRBV27 ASSPGTGGSTDTQY
TRBJ2-7 TRBD2 TRBV7-2 ASSLDSGTTYEQY
TRBJ2-1 TRBD1 TRBV29-1 SVEDLDRESYNEQF
TRBJ2-7 TRBD2 TRBV20-1 SAGGTSGRTYEQY
TRBJ2-3 NA TRBV5-5 ASSRGSGDTQY
TRBJ2-7 TRBD2 TRBV12-3/TRBV12-4 ASSLGGIPY